The source of this T cell receptor beta chain is a study of blood T cell repertoires in COVID-19. Study in general: Sample material is recorded as cDNA or gDNA derived from T cells, B-cell-depleted T cells, or PBMCs.

This CDR3 is built from 12 residues. Unmatched junction bases numbered 5, after V lost 6 bases and J lost 5 bases. Germline CDR1 is SQVTM and CDR2 is ANQGSEA. This table comes from immunoSEQ multiplex PCR, and its TCRdb copy is limited to in-frame clones, with some not included. The sample has 310,000 or so clones, 89% seen once. The sample consisted of peripheral blood. This sequence joins TRBV29-1 and TRBJ2-7; TRBD1 matches 9 bases. The receptor comes from a man in his late teens or twenties who had recovered from COVID-19. CDR3 in amino acids: CSVTGGGNEQYF. CDR3 nucleotide sequence: TGCAGCGTAACAGGGGGCGGGAACGAGCAGTACTTC.